This T cell receptor beta chain was profiled in a study of beta chain features in type 1 diabetes. Across the study: Across the samples, roughly 99 million sorted cells were examined in total.

This clone has more than one count but fewer than ten. Its antigen is unknown. The V gene's germline CDR1 is SGHVS and CDR2 FNYEAQ. Trimming took 5 bases from V and 6 from J; bases not matched to a gene: 7. The CDR3 spans 16 residues. Whole-study results and caveats: TCRB CDR3 length was moderately but significantly reduced in all four CD4+ subsets of Type 1 diabetes patients. The naive, central memory and Treg TCRB repertoires showed an apparent similarity that was greater among patients than among healthy donors.

Expressed TCRB transcripts were sequenced because the entire RNA isolate underwent reverse transcription. Generated by immunoSEQ multiplex PCR, the TCRdb table keeps only in-frame clones and is missing some. The table has about 930,000 clones, 15% to 20% seen once; the top ten hold about 0.02%. One heparinised blood draw averaging around 100 mL was given by each donor. This chain joins TRBV7-6 and TRBJ2-7; 16 bases are shared with TRBD2. The origin of this receptor is a woman aged 18-35 years in good health. Sequencing used naive CD4+ T cells from blood. CDR3: CASSTGTSGRVGEQYF. The CDR3, as DNA: TGTGCCAGCAGCACCGGGACTAGCGGGAGGGTCGGCGAGCAGTACTTC.